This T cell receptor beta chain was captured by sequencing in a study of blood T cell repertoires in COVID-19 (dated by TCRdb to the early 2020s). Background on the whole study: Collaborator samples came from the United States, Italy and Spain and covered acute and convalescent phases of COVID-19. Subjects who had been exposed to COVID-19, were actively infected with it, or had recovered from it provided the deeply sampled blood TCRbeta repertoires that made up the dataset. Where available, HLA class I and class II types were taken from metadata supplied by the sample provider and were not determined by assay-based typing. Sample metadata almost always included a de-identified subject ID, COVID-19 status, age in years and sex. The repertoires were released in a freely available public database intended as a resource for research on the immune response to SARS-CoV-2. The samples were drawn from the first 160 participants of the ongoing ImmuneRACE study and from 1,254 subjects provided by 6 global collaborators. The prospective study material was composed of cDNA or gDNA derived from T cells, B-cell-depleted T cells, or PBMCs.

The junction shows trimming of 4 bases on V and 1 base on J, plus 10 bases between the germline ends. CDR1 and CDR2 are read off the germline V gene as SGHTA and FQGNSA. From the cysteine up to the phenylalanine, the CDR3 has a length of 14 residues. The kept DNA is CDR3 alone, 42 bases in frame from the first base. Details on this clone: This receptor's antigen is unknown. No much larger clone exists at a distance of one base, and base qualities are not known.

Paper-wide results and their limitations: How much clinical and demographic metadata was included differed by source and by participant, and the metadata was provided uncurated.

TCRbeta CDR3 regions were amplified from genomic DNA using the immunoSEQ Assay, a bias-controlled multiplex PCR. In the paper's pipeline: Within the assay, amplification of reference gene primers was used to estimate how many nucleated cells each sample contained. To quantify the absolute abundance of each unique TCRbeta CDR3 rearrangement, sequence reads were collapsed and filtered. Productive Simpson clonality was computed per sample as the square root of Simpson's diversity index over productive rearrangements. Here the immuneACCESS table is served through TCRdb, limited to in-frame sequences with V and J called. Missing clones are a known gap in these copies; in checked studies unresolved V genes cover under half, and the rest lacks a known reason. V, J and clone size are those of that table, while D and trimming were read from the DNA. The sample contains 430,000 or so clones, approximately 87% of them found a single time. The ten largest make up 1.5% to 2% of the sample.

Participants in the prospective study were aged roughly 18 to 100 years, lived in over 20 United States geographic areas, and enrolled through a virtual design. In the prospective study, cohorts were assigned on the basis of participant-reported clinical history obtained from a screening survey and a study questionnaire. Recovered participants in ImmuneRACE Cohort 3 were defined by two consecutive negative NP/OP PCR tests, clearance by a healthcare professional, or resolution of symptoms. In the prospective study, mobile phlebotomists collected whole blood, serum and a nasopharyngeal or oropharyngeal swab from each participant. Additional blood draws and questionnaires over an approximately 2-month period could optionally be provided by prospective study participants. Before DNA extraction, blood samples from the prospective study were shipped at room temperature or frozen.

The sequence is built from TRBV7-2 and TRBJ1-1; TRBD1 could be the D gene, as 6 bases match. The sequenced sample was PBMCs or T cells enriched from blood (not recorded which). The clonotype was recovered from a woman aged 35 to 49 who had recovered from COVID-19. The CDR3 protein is CASSYRAQNTEAFF. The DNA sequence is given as TGTGCCAGCAGCTACAGGGCCCAGAACACTGAAGCTTTCTTT. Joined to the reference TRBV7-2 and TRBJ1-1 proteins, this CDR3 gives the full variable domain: GAGVSQSPSNKVTEKGKDVELRCDPISGHTALYWYRQSLGQGLEFLIYFQGNSAPDKSGLPSDRFSAERTGGSVSTLTIQRTQQEDSAVYLCASSYRAQNTEAFFGQGTRLTVV.